This T cell receptor beta chain was documented in a study of CD8 T cells in Susac syndrome. RNA, at about 0.45 to 1 ug, was reverse transcribed with random hexamers. Using its own MiXCR run on the immunoSEQ multiplex PCR reads, TCRdb lists one record per CDR3 protein. This sample carries about 130,000 distinct CDR3 sequences, about 95% of them seen once, and the ten largest clones take around 0.12%. V was pared by 6 bases and J by 4 bases, with 9 bases between. Germline CDR1 reads DFQATT; CDR2 reads SNEGSKA (reference sequence). The CDR3 runs 11 residues. This clonotype was seen only once. The sequenced sample was CD4+ T cells from PBMCs. This chain joins TRBV20-1 and TRBJ1-1, with D unresolved. This sequence was found in a human donor with multiple sclerosis. CDR3 sequence (DNA): TGCAGTGCAAGACACAGCACTGAAGCTTTCTTT. Its translation: CSARHSTEAFF.